The 10 T cell receptor beta chains in this list originate from one sample, sequenced in a study of cytomegalovirus exposure and HLA in healthy donors (TCRdb year 2017). Library preparation employed the immunoSEQ multiplex PCR assay. TCRdb took over this immuneACCESS table, retaining in-frame rearrangements with V and J assigned. Such tables are incomplete; in checked studies, under half of the missing clones stem from an unresolved V gene, and the remainder is unexplained. The sample table holds 60,000 to 70,000 clones, of which roughly 90% were seen once. The top ten constitute over 1.5% of the sample. The sequencing sample was made of PBMCs. These receptors were collected from a woman younger than 35 in good health and CMV-seronegative.

This rearrangement joins TRBV16 to TRBJ2-1; 8 bases map to TRBD1. Germline V CDR1 and CDR2: KGHSY, FQNENV. The CDR3 runs to 15 residues. The V and J ends lost 3 bases and 5 bases, in that order; junction bases with no gene match: 6. The CDR3 is CASSHPSGGHNEQFF. CDR3 bases: TGTGCCAGCAGCCACCCGTCAGGGGGCCACAATGAGCAGTTCTTC.

This clone has a single count. V gene TRBV30 combines with J gene TRBJ2-7; the match to TRBD2 covers 12 bases. Looked up from germline, CDR1 is GTSNPN and CDR2 is SVGIG (reference sequence). CDR3 length: 16 residues. J lost 1 base, V lost 2 bases, and 6 bases had no gene match. The CDR3 is CAWSLAGGLLSYEQYF. The CDR3 nucleotides are TGTGCCTGGAGTCTAGCGGGGGGGCTCTTATCCTACGAGCAGTACTTC.

This clone was recorded a few times. CDR3 amino acids: CASRGTGVETQYF. The CDR3 DNA reads as TGTGCCAGCAGGGGGACAGGGGTGGAGACCCAGTACTTC. V and J are TRBV2 and TRBJ2-5; 10 bases agree with TRBD1. The V and J ends lost 6 bases and 5 bases, in that order; junction bases with no gene match: 3. The length of the CDR3 is 13 residues. Germline values: CDR1 SNHLY, CDR2 FYNNEI.

CDR3 in DNA: TGTGCCAGCAGCCTTAGCCAAGGGGCAGAGACCCAGTACTTC. As protein: CASSLSQGAETQYF. The genes are TRBV9 and TRBJ2-5; TRBD1 might be the D (5 bases). From germline, CDR1 is SGDLS and CDR2 YYNGEE. V was pared by 4 bases and J by 4 bases, with 14 bases between. There are 14 residues in the CDR3.

The chain uses TRBV5-1 and TRBJ1-4; 7 bases line up with TRBD1. J lost 8 bases, V lost 3 bases, and 10 bases had no gene match. Germline lookup yields CDR1 SGHRS and CDR2 YFSETQ. This CDR3 has 15 residues. CDR3 sequence (DNA): TGCGCCAGCAGCTCGGGTCAGAGGGGGCGAGAAAAACTGTTTTTT. Translating gives CASSSGQRGREKLFF.

The rearrangement links TRBV5-1 to TRBJ2-7; the match to TRBD1 covers 10 bases. V shed 0 bases and J 2 bases; nucleotides not matched to a gene: 2. CDR3 length equals 15 residues. Per germline, CDR1 SGHRS and CDR2 YFSETQ. The DNA for the CDR3 is TGCGCCAGCAGCTTGGATGGGACAGGGGCCTACGAGCAGTACTTC. Its protein product is CASSLDGTGAYEQYF.

In its sample, this clone was seen a few times. V and J are TRBV7-9 and TRBJ2-4; possible D gene TRBD1, 5 bases. This CDR3 has 15 amino acids. V was pared by 2 bases and J by 1 base, with 9 bases between. Looked up from germline, CDR1 is SEHNR and CDR2 is FQNEAQ (reference sequence). Written as DNA, the CDR3 is TGTGCCAGCAGCTTAATCTCAGGGGCCAAAAACATTCAGTACTTC. This gives the protein CASSLISGAKNIQYF.

This chain joins TRBV28 and TRBJ1-2, with D hard to call. V gave up 5 bases and J gave up 5 bases, with 9 bases separating them. The CDR3 is 12 residues long. Germline-derived CDR1 and CDR2 are MDHEN and SYDVKM. The CDR3 DNA reads TGTGCCAGCAGTCTCGGCGGGTATGGCTACACCTTC. It yields the protein CASSLGGYGYTF.

The chain joins TRBV29-1 to TRBJ2-7; D possibly corresponds to TRBD1 (6 bases). The CDR3 spans 13 residues. CDR1 and CDR2 from the germline V gene are SQVTM and ANQGSEA. V lost 6 bases and J 6 bases, leaving 18 bases between the germline ends. DNA of the CDR3: TGCAGCGTCCAAACCGACCTACAGGGCGAGCAGTACTTC. This encodes CSVQTDLQGEQYF.

The chain has TRBV7-2 and TRBJ2-7; 7 nucleotides match TRBD1. This CDR3 has 15 residues. Germline V gives CDR1 SGHTA, CDR2 FQGNSA. J gave up 2 bases and V 5 bases, and 9 bases lay outside the gene matches. CDR3 bases: TGTGCCAGCAGCAGAGGGACAGCGATCGCCTACGAGCAGTACTTC. It codes for CASSRGTAIAYEQYF. The complete variable domain, with remaining parts taken from reference TRBV7-2 and TRBJ2-7, reads GAGVSQSPSNKVTEKGKDVELRCDPISGHTALYWYRQSLGQGLEFLIYFQGNSAPDKSGLPSDRFSAERTGGSVSTLTIQRTQQEDSAVYLCASSRGTAIAYEQYFGPGTRLTVT.